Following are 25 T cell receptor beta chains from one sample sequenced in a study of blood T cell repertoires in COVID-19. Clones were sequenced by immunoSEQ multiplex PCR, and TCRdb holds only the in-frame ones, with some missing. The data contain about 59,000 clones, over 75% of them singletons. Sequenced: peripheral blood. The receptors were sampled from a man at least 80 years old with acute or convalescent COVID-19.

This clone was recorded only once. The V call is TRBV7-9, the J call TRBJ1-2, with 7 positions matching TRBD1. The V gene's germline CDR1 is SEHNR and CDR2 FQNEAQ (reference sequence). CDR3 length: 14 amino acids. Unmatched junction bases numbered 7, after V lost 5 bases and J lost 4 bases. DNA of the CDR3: TGTGCCAGCAGCCTAGGACAGGTCTCCTATGGCTACACCTTC. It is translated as CASSLGQVSYGYTF. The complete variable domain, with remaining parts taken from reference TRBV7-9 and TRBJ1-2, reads DTGVSQNPRHKITKRGQNVTFRCDPISEHNRLYWYRQTLGQGPEFLTYFQNEAQLEKSRLLSDRFSAERPKGSFSTLEIQRTEQGDSAMYLCASSLGQVSYGYTFGSGTRLTVV.

In nucleotides, the CDR3 is TGTGCCAGCAGTTACCGCCGATTCGGGACAACCTACGAGCAGTACTTC. Translating gives CASSYRRFGTTYEQYF. This chain connects TRBV6-5 to TRBJ2-7, with D possibly matching TRBD1 (6 bases). Germline CDR1 MNHEY, CDR2 SVGAGI. Trimming stripped 2 bases from V and 2 bases from J, with 16 bases between. The CDR3 loop spans 16 amino acids.

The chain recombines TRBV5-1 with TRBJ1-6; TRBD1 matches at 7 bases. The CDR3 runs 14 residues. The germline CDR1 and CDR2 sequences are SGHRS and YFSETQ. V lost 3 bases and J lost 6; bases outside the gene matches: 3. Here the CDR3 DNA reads TGCGCCAGCAGCTCCGGACAGGCTAATTCACCCCTCCACTTT. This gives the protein CASSSGQANSPLHF. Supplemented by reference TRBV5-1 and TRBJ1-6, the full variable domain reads KAGVTQTPRYLIKTRGQQVTLSCSPISGHRSVSWYQQTPGQGLQFLFEYFSETQRNKGNFPGRFSGRQFSNSRSEMNVSTLELGDSALYLCASSSGQANSPLHFGNGTRLTVT.

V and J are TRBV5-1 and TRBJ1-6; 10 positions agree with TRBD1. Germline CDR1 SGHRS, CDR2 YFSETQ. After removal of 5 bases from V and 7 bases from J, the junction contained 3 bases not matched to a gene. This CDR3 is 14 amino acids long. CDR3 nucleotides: TGCGCCAGCAGGCGGGACAGGGGAAATTCACCCCTCCACTTT. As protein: CASRRDRGNSPLHF.

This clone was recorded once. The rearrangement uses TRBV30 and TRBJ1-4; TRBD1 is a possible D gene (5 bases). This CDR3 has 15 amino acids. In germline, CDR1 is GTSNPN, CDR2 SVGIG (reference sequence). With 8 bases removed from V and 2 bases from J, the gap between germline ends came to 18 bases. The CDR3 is CALEFRGMTNEKLFF. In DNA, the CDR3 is TGTGCCCTGGAGTTTCGGGGGATGACTAATGAAAAACTGTTTTTT.

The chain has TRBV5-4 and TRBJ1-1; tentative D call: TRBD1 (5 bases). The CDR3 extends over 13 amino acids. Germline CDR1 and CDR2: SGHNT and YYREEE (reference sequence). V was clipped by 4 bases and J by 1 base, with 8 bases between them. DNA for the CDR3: TGTGCCAGCAGCCCAGGGCAGAACACTGAAGCTTTCTTT. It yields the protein CASSPGQNTEAFF.

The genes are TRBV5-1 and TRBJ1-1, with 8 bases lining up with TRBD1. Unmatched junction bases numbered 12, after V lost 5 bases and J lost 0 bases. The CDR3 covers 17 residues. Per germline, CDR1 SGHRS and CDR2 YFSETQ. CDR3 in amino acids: CASSQGAARGMNTEAFF. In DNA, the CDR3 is TGCGCCAGCAGTCAGGGGGCTGCGCGGGGGATGAACACTGAAGCTTTCTTT.

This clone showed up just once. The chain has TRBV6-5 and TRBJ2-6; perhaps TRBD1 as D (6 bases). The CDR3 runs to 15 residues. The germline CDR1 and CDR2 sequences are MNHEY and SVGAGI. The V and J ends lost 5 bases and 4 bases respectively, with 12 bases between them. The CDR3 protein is CASSQRGTGANVLTF. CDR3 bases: TGTGCCAGCAGTCAAAGGGGGACCGGGGCCAACGTCCTGACTTTC.

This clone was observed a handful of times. The chain's CDR3 is CASSPQGSSNTEAFF. In DNA, the CDR3 is TGTGCCAGCAGCCCTCAGGGATCTTCGAACACTGAAGCTTTCTTT. The chain recombines TRBV27 with TRBJ1-1; D is perhaps TRBD1 (5 bases). With 6 bases removed from V and 1 base from J, the gap between germline ends came to 15 bases. The germline gives CDR1 MNHEY, CDR2 SMNVEV (reference sequence). This CDR3 has 15 residues.

The CDR3 spells CAGTGGPIQYF. As DNA, the CDR3 is TGTGCCGGAACAGGGGGACCTATCCAGTACTTC. V and J are TRBV6-5 and TRBJ2-5; 8 positions match TRBD1. Germline-derived CDR1 and CDR2 are MNHEY and SVGAGI. The CDR3 runs to 11 residues. With 11 bases clipped from V and 10 bases from J, the junction kept 9 bases outside the gene matches.

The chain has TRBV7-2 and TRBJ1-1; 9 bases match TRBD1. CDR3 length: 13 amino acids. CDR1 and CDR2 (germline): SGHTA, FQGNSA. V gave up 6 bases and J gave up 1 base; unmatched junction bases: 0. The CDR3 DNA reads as TGTGCCAGCAGGGACAGGGGGAACACTGAAGCTTTCTTT. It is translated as CASRDRGNTEAFF.

The chain's CDR3 is CASRAPGGKTQYF. In DNA, the CDR3 is TGTGCCAGCAGAGCCCCGGGGGGAAAGACCCAGTACTTC. The rearrangement joins TRBV6-5 to TRBJ2-5; TRBD2 aligns across 7 bases. The ends lost 6 bases at V and 6 bases at J; junction bases unmatched: 7. Per germline, CDR1 MNHEY and CDR2 SVGAGI. The CDR3 is 13 amino acids.

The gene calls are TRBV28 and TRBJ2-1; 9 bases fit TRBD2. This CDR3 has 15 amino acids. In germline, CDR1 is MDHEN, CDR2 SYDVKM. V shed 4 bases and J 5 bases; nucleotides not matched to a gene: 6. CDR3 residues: CASSSGGGAHNEQFF. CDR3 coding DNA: TGTGCCAGCAGTTCGGGCGGGGGGGCCCACAATGAGCAGTTCTTC.

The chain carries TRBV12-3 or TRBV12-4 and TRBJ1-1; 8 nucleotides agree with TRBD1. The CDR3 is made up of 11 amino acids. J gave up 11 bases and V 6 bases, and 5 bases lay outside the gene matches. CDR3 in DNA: TGTGCCAGCAGCCCGGGACAGGCTGCTTTCTTT. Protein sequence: CASSPGQAAFF.

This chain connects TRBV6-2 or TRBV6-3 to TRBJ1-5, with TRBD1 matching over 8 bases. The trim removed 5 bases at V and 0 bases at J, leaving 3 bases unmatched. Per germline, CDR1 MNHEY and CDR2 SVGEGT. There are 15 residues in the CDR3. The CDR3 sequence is CASSPTGASNQPQHF. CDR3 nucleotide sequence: TGTGCCAGCAGTCCGACAGGGGCTAGCAATCAGCCCCAGCATTTT.

DNA for the CDR3: TGCGCCAGCAGCTACCCACGGGGAGGGGATGGCTACACCTTC. This gives the protein CASSYPRGGDGYTF. V and J are TRBV5-1 and TRBJ1-2; perhaps TRBD1 as D (5 bases). V was pared by 3 bases and J by 6 bases, with 15 bases between. CDR3 length: 14 amino acids. The germline V gene has CDR1 SGHRS and CDR2 YFSETQ.

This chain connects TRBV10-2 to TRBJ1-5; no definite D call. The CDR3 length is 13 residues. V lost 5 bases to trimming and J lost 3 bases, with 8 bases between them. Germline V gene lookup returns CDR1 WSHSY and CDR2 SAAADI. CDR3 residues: CASSTYFNQPQHF. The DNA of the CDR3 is TGCGCCAGCAGTACCTACTTCAATCAGCCCCAGCATTTT.

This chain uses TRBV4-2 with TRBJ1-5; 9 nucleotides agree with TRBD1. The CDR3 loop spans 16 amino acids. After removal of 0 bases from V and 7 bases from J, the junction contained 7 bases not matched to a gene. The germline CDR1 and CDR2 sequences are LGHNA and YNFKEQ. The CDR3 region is CASSQDRTGVGQPQHF. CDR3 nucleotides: TGTGCCAGCAGCCAAGACCGGACAGGGGTTGGGCAGCCCCAGCATTTT.

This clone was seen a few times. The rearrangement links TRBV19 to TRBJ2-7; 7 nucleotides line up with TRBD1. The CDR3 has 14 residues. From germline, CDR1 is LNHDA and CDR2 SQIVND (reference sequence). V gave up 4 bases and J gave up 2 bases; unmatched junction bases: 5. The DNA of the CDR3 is TGTGCCAGTAGTAGTAACAGGGGTCCCTACGAGCAGTACTTC. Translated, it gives CASSSNRGPYEQYF.

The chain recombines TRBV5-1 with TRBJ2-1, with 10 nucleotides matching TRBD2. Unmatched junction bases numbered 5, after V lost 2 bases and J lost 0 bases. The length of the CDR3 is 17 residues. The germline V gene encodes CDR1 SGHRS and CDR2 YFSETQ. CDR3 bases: TGCGCCAGCAGCTTCGGACTAGCGGCAAGCTCCTACAATGAGCAGTTCTTC. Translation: CASSFGLAASSYNEQFF.

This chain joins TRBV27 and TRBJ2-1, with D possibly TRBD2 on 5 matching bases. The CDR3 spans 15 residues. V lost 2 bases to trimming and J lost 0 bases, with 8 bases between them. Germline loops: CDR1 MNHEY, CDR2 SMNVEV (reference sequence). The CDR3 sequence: CASSLMGSSYNEQFF. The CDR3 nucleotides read TGTGCCAGCAGTTTAATGGGGAGCTCCTACAATGAGCAGTTCTTC.

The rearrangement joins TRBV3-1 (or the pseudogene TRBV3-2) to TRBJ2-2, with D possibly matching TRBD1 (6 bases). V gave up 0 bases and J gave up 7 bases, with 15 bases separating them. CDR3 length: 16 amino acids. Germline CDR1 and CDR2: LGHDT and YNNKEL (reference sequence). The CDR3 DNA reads TGTGCCAGCAGCCAAGATATAGGGCCAGGGGTCGGGGAGCTGTTTTTT. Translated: CASSQDIGPGVGELFF.

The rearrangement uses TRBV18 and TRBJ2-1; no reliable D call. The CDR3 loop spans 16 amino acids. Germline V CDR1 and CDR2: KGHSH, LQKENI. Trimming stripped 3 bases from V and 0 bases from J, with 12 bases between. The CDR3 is CASSPSIAVSYNEQFF. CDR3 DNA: TGTGCCAGCTCACCCTCTATTGCGGTCTCCTACAATGAGCAGTTCTTC. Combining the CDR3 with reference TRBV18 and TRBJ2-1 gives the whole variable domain NAGVMQNPRHLVRRRGQEARLRCSPMKGHSHVYWYRQLPEEGLKFMVYLQKENIIDESGMPKERFSAEFPKEGPSILRIQQVVRGDSAAYFCASSPSIAVSYNEQFFGPGTRLTVL.

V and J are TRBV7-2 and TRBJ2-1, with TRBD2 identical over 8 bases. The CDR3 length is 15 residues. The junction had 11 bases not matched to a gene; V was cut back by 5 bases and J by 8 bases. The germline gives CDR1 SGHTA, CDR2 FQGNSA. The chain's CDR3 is CASSPRPGGLDEQFF. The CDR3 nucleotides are TGTGCCAGCAGCCCCCGGCCGGGGGGGCTCGATGAGCAGTTCTTC.

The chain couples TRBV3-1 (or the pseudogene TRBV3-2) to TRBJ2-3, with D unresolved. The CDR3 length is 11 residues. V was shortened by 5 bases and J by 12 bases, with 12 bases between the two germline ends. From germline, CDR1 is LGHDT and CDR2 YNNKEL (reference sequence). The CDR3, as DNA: TGTGCCAGCAGCTTCATGTCAGTTCAGTATTTT. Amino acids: CASSFMSVQYF.